This entry describes one T cell receptor beta chain. Its target is unknown. CD45RO-negative cells were positively selected for CCR7, leaving out terminally differentiated effector memory CD45RA+ cells. This specimen belongs to a study of shared clonotypes between healthy human individuals. Losses at the gene ends were 5 bases for V and 4 bases for J; bases not matched to a gene: 18. The CDR3 has 18 amino acids. In germline, CDR1 is SGHAT, CDR2 FQNNGV. Study-wide results and caveats: All-four-donor shared clonotypes had higher generation probabilities than non-shared clonotypes did. Limitation of the genetic and exposure-history diversity represented came from the few donors. Sequencing depth was a factor that was expected to affect clonotype sharing among donors.

Only in-frame clones appear in the TCRdb table, and some are missing; sequencing was by immunoSEQ multiplex PCR. The profile shows 550,000 to 750,000 clones, around 90% of them singletons. V is TRBV11-2 and J is TRBJ2-3; the match to TRBD2 covers 7 bases. The TCR comes from a man younger than 40 in good health. The sequencing sample was made of naive CD8+ T cells sorted from blood. In nucleotides, the CDR3 is TGTGCCAGCAGCGACATGGTCCAGCGGGATATGGGGGCAGATACGCAGTATTTT. It yields the protein CASSDMVQRDMGADTQYF. The full variable domain, its missing parts supplied by reference TRBV11-2 and TRBJ2-3, is EAGVAQSPRYKIIEKRQSVAFWCNPISGHATLYWYQQILGQGPKLLIQFQNNGVVDDSQLPKDRFSAERLKGVDSTLKIQPAKLEDSAVYLCASSDMVQRDMGADTQYFGPGTRLTVL.